These T cell receptor beta chains were read from a single sample in a study of response to subunit inactivated influenza vaccine. TCRdb ran MiXCR on the RT-PCR reads and lists one entry per CDR3 protein. The sample has about 780,000 distinct CDR3 sequences, under 20% seen once; the top ten hold roughly a tenth. The sample in question was PBMCs from blood, obtained roughly 5 days after vaccination. The receptors were sampled from a man aged 45-65 years who received an inactivated influenza vaccine. Both conserved end residues are part of each CDR3. A D gene is named only where the DNA matches it firmly. For some rows the clone size is stated as once, few or many, or as a class when expanded; others skip it.

J: TRBJ2-7; size: .; D: TRBD1; V: TRBV7-9; CDR3: CASSSRDRGQVEQYF; DNA: TGTGCCAGCAGCTCGCGAGACAGGGGGCAGGTCGAGCAGTACTTC
J: TRBJ2-1; size: .; D: .; V: TRBV3-1; CDR3: CASSQTASQFF; DNA: TGTGCCAGCAGCCAAACTGCATCGCAGTTCTTC
J: TRBJ1-5; size: few; D: .; V: TRBV4-3; CDR3: CASSQDLRVNQPQHF; DNA: TGCGCCAGCAGCCAAGATCTCCGGGTTAATCAGCCCCAGCATTTT
J: TRBJ1-1; size: .; D: .; V: TRBV4-2; CDR3: CASSQVYRSNTEAFF; DNA: TGTGCCAGCAGCCAAGTGTACAGGTCGAACACTGAAGCTTTCTTT
J: TRBJ2-1; size: .; D: TRBD2; V: TRBV7-9; CDR3: CASSPRLAGVDEQFF; DNA: TGTGCCAGCAGCCCCCGACTAGCGGGAGTCGATGAGCAGTTCTTC
J: TRBJ2-5; size: few; D: .; V: TRBV12-3/TRBV12-4; CDR3: CASSFFIRETQYF; DNA: TGTGCCAGCAGTTTTTTTATCCGGGAGACCCAGTACTTC
J: TRBJ2-2; size: few; D: .; V: TRBV6-2/TRBV6-3; CDR3: CASSTYRVANTGELFF; DNA: TGTGCCAGCAGCACATACAGGGTTGCGAACACCGGGGAGCTGTTTTTT
J: TRBJ2-3; size: few; D: .; V: TRBV24-1; CDR3: CATSDLLGDTQYF; DNA: TGTGCCACCAGTGACTTACTAGGAGATACGCAGTATTTT
J: TRBJ1-2; size: few; D: TRBD1; V: TRBV6-2/TRBV6-3; CDR3: CASTPSGTGNYGYTF; DNA: TGTGCCAGCACCCCTTCCGGGACAGGGAACTATGGCTACACCTTC
J: TRBJ2-7; size: .; D: .; V: TRBV20-1; CDR3: CSARLARGDEQYF; DNA: TGCAGTGCTAGACTCGCCAGGGGGGACGAGCAGTACTTC
J: TRBJ1-1; size: few; D: .; V: TRBV24-1; CDR3: CATSESDRGPNTEAFF; DNA: TGTGCCACCAGTGAATCTGATAGGGGCCCGAACACTGAAGCTTTCTTT
J: TRBJ2-7; size: many; D: TRBD2; V: TRBV7-6; CDR3: CASSLGSSGRVYEQYF; DNA: TGTGCCAGCAGCTTAGGCTCTAGCGGGAGAGTGTACGAGCAGTACTTC
J: TRBJ1-2; size: .; D: .; V: TRBV20-1; CDR3: CSAREPTGTYGYTF; DNA: TGCAGTGCTAGAGAGCCTACAGGCACCTATGGCTACACCTTC
J: TRBJ1-1; size: .; D: .; V: TRBV5-4; CDR3: CASSSDARGTEAFF; DNA: TGTGCCAGCAGCTCCGATGCCCGTGGTACTGAAGCTTTCTTT
J: TRBJ2-5; size: .; D: TRBD2; V: TRBV7-2; CDR3: CASSLVSGRRQTQYF; DNA: TGTGCCAGCAGCTTAGTGAGCGGGAGAAGACAGACCCAGTACTTC
J: TRBJ2-1; size: many; D: .; V: TRBV12-3/TRBV12-4; CDR3: CASSLGTREQFF; DNA: TGTGCCAGCAGTTTAGGTACCAGGGAGCAGTTCTTC
J: TRBJ1-2; size: .; D: .; V: TRBV6-5; CDR3: CASSSSGVSVLYGYTF; DNA: TGTGCCAGCAGTTCCTCAGGGGTTTCCGTCCTCTATGGCTACACCTTC
J: TRBJ1-2; size: .; D: .; V: TRBV7-9; CDR3: CASSLLSGSGYTF; DNA: TGTGCCAGCAGCTTATTATCAGGATCCGGCTACACCTTC
J: TRBJ2-1; size: few; D: .; V: TRBV7-2; CDR3: CASSRRSGPSYNEQFF; DNA: TGTGCCAGCAGCCGTCGTAGCGGCCCCTCCTACAATGAGCAGTTCTTC
J: TRBJ1-5; size: many; D: .; V: TRBV24-1; CDR3: CATSDFGQPQHF; DNA: TGTGCCACCAGTGATTTTGGTCAGCCCCAGCATTTT
J: TRBJ2-5; size: few; D: .; V: TRBV4-1; CDR3: CASSQEPGAGKTQYF; DNA: TGCGCCAGCAGCCAAGAGCCAGGGGCAGGAAAGACCCAGTACTTC
J: TRBJ1-5; size: many; D: TRBD1; V: TRBV20-1; CDR3: CSARDYRGTSNQPQHF; DNA: TGCAGTGCTAGAGATTACAGGGGAACAAGCAATCAGCCCCAGCATTTT
J: TRBJ2-1; size: .; D: .; V: TRBV20-1; CDR3: CSASGTTYNEQFF; DNA: TGCAGTGCATCCGGGACCACCTACAATGAGCAGTTCTTC
J: TRBJ1-5; size: many; D: .; V: TRBV7-8; CDR3: CASSLGENQPQHF; DNA: TGTGCCAGCAGCTTAGGGGAGAATCAGCCCCAGCATTTT
J: TRBJ2-6; size: .; D: TRBD1; V: TRBV10-3; CDR3: CAISESGTVFSGANVLTF; DNA: TGTGCCATCAGTGAATCCGGGACAGTATTCTCTGGGGCCAACGTCCTGACTTTC
J: TRBJ2-2; size: many; D: TRBD1; V: TRBV12-3/TRBV12-4; CDR3: CASNLGTGSNGELFF; DNA: TGTGCCAGCAACCTCGGGACAGGGTCGAACGGGGAGCTGTTTTTT
J: TRBJ2-7; size: few; D: TRBD1; V: TRBV12-3/TRBV12-4; CDR3: CASSPSGGIRNEQYF; DNA: TGTGCCAGCAGTCCCTCAGGGGGCATTCGTAACGAGCAGTACTTC
J: TRBJ2-7; size: few; D: .; V: TRBV9; CDR3: CASSTNPGPASSYEQYF; DNA: TGTGCCAGCAGCACAAATCCGGGACCGGCTAGCTCCTACGAGCAGTACTTC
J: TRBJ2-5; size: .; D: TRBD1; V: TRBV7-2; CDR3: CASSLDDRGKYF; DNA: TGTGCCAGCAGCTTAGATGACAGGGGAAAGTACTTC
J: TRBJ1-4; size: many; D: .; V: TRBV12-3/TRBV12-4; CDR3: CASSFRHAAEKLFF; DNA: TGTGCCAGCAGTTTTCGTCATGCAGCTGAAAAACTGTTTTTT
J: TRBJ1-1; size: .; D: TRBD1; V: TRBV29-1; CDR3: CSVETGLNTEAFF; DNA: TGCAGCGTTGAGACAGGGCTGAACACTGAAGCTTTCTTT
J: TRBJ2-3; size: .; D: .; V: TRBV6-2/TRBV6-3; CDR3: CASTPGADTQYF; DNA: TGTGCCAGCACCCCGGGGGCAGATACGCAGTATTTT
J: TRBJ2-1; size: .; D: .; V: TRBV18; CDR3: CASSRPGANLYNEQFF; DNA: TGTGCCAGCTCACGTCCAGGCGCGAACCTTTACAATGAGCAGTTCTTC
J: TRBJ2-5; size: few; D: .; V: TRBV5-6; CDR3: CASSLSPGEQETQYF; DNA: TGTGCCAGCAGCTTATCCCCAGGAGAACAAGAGACCCAGTACTTC
J: TRBJ2-7; size: many; D: .; V: TRBV6-5; CDR3: CASSYLGGHPYEQYF; DNA: TGTGCCAGCAGTTACCTGGGGGGCCATCCCTACGAGCAGTACTTC
J: TRBJ1-2; size: .; D: TRBD1; V: TRBV5-5; CDR3: CASSLGPGQGTNYGYTF; DNA: TGTGCCAGCAGCTTGGGTCCGGGACAGGGGACCAACTATGGCTACACCTTC
J: TRBJ2-7; size: .; D: TRBD2; V: TRBV12-3/TRBV12-4; CDR3: CASSLHSGGLYEQYF; DNA: TGTGCCAGCAGTTTACATAGCGGGGGCCTTTACGAGCAGTACTTC
J: TRBJ1-5; size: .; D: .; V: TRBV27; CDR3: CASSSTRRSPHNNQPQHF; DNA: TGTGCCAGCAGTAGCACTCGCAGGAGTCCCCACAACAATCAGCCCCAGCATTTT
J: TRBJ2-1; size: few; D: TRBD2; V: TRBV3-1; CDR3: CASSPGGDNEQFF; DNA: TGTGCCAGCAGCCCGGGGGGGGACAATGAGCAGTTCTTC
J: TRBJ2-6; size: .; D: .; V: TRBV4-3; CDR3: CASSQERERTSGANVLTF; DNA: TGCGCCAGCAGCCAAGAAAGAGAGCGGACCTCTGGGGCCAACGTCCTGACTTTC
J: TRBJ1-1; size: many; D: TRBD1; V: TRBV28; CDR3: CASRSTGRLGMNTEAFF; DNA: TGTGCCAGCAGATCGACAGGGAGGTTGGGGATGAACACTGAAGCTTTCTTT
J: TRBJ2-7; size: many; D: .; V: TRBV28; CDR3: CASRSSAYEQYF; DNA: TGTGCCAGCAGATCTAGCGCCTACGAGCAGTACTTC
J: TRBJ2-7; size: .; D: TRBD2; V: TRBV20-1; CDR3: CSAIPSGRAVGYEQYF; DNA: TGCAGTGCTATCCCTAGCGGGAGGGCGGTCGGCTACGAGCAGTACTTC
J: TRBJ2-7; size: few; D: .; V: TRBV5-1; CDR3: CASSLRLAQSSYEQYF; DNA: TGCGCCAGCAGCTTGAGGCTAGCGCAAAGCTCCTACGAGCAGTACTTC
J: TRBJ1-2; size: few; D: .; V: TRBV5-6; CDR3: CASSPSTGGRGYTF; DNA: TGTGCCAGCAGCCCTAGCACAGGAGGGCGAGGCTACACCTTC
J: TRBJ2-7; size: .; D: TRBD1; V: TRBV2; CDR3: CASSKGQGLSYEQYF; DNA: TGTGCCAGCAGTAAGGGACAGGGTCTATCCTACGAGCAGTACTTC
J: TRBJ1-2; size: few; D: .; V: TRBV7-9; CDR3: CASSLTATGFGYTF; DNA: TGTGCCAGCAGCTTAACAGCAACCGGTTTCGGCTACACCTTC
J: TRBJ2-5; size: many; D: .; V: TRBV6-2/TRBV6-3; CDR3: CASSYEPGRIQETQYF; DNA: TGTGCCAGCAGTTACGAACCGGGACGGATACAAGAGACCCAGTACTTC
J: TRBJ1-5; size: .; D: TRBD1; V: TRBV24-1; CDR3: CATSDSTMRQGHQPQHF; DNA: TGTGCCACCAGTGATTCTACTATGAGACAGGGACATCAGCCCCAGCATTTT
J: TRBJ2-5; size: .; D: TRBD2; V: TRBV29-1; CDR3: CSVGLAEETQYF; DNA: TGCAGCGTGGGACTAGCGGAAGAGACCCAGTACTTC
J: TRBJ1-2; size: few; D: .; V: TRBV20-1; CDR3: CSATGPPGGYTF; DNA: TGCAGTGCAACGGGCCCGCCAGGTGGCTACACCTTC
J: TRBJ2-5; size: .; D: .; V: TRBV5-6; CDR3: CASSLGQIQETQYF; DNA: TGTGCCAGCAGCTTGGGACAGATCCAAGAGACCCAGTACTTC
J: TRBJ2-1; size: .; D: TRBD2; V: TRBV7-2; CDR3: CASSYLAGGPYNEQFF; DNA: TGTGCCAGCAGCTACCTAGCGGGAGGACCCTACAATGAGCAGTTCTTC
J: TRBJ1-1; size: .; D: .; V: TRBV3-1; CDR3: CASSPGYGAEAFF; DNA: TGTGCCAGCAGCCCCGGATATGGGGCTGAAGCTTTCTTT
J: TRBJ2-2; size: .; D: .; V: TRBV7-9; CDR3: CASSPLTMNTGELFF; DNA: TGTGCCAGCAGCCCCTTGACAATGAACACCGGGGAGCTGTTTTTT
J: TRBJ2-1; size: .; D: TRBD2; V: TRBV3-1; CDR3: CASSQGAGVQFF; DNA: TGTGCCAGCAGCCAAGGGGCGGGGGTGCAGTTCTTC
J: TRBJ2-3; size: few; D: .; V: TRBV20-1; CDR3: CSARLVSISDTQYF; DNA: TGCAGTGCTAGGCTCGTTAGCATCTCAGATACGCAGTATTTT
J: TRBJ2-7; size: many; D: .; V: TRBV11-2; CDR3: CASSLQGGEQYF; DNA: TGCGCCAGCAGCTTGCAGGGCGGAGAGCAGTACTTC
J: TRBJ2-5; size: .; D: .; V: TRBV5-1; CDR3: CASSNSAGKDRETQYF; DNA: TGCGCCAGCAGTAATTCTGCCGGGAAGGATCGGGAGACCCAGTACTTC
J: TRBJ1-1; size: .; D: .; V: TRBV5-1; CDR3: CASSLERPERAFF; DNA: TGCGCCAGCAGCTTGGAAAGGCCGGAGAGAGCTTTCTTT